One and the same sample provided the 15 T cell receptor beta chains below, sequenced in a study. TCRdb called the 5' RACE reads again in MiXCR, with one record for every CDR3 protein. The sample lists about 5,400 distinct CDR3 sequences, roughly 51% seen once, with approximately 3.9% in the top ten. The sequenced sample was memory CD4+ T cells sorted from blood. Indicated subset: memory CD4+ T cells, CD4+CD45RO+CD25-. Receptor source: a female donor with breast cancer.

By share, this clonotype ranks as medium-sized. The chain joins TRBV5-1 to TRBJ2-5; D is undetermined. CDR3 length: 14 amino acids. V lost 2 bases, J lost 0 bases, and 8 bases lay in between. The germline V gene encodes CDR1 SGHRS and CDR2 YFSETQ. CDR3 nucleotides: TGCGCCAGCAGCTTAGGAATCTACCAAGAGACCCAGTACTTC. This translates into CASSLGIYQETQYF.

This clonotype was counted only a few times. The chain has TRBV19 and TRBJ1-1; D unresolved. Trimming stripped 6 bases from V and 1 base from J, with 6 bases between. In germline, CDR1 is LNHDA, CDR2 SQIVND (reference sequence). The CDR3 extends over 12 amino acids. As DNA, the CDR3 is TGTGCCAGTAGCTCGCGGAACACTGAAGCTTTCTTT. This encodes CASSSRNTEAFF.

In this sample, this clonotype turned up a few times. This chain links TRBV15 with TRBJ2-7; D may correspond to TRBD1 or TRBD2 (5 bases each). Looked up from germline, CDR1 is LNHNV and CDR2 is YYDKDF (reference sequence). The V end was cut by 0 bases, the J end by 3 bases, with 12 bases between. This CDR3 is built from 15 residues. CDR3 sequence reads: CATSRDEGPYYEQYF. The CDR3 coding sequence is TGTGCCACCAGCAGAGATGAGGGGCCGTACTACGAGCAGTACTTC.

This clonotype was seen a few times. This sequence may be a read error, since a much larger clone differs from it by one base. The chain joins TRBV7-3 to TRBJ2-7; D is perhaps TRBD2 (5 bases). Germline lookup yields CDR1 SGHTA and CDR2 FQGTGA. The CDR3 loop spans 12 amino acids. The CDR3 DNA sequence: TGTGCCAGCAGCGACGAGCGGTACGAGCAGTGCTTC. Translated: CASSDERYEQCF.

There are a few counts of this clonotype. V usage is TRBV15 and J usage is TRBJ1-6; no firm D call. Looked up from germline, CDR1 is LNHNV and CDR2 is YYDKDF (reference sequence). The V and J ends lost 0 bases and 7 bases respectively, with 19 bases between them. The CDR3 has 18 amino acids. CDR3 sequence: CATSRDAVSEYLNSPLHF. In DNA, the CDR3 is TGTGCCACCAGCAGAGACGCAGTTTCAGAGTATCTCAATTCACCCCTCCACTTT. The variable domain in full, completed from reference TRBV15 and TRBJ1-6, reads DAMVIQNPRYQVTQFGKPVTLSCSQTLNHNVMYWYQQKSSQAPKLLFHYYDKDFNNEADTPDNFQSRRPNTSFCFLDIRSPGLGDTAMYLCATSRDAVSEYLNSPLHFGNGTRLTVT.

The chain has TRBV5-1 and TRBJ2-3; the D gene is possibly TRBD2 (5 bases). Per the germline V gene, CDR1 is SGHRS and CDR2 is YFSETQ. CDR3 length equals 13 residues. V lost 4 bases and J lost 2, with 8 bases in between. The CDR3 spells CASSPGDTDTQYF. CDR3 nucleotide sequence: TGCGCCAGCAGCCCCGGGGACACAGATACGCAGTATTTT.

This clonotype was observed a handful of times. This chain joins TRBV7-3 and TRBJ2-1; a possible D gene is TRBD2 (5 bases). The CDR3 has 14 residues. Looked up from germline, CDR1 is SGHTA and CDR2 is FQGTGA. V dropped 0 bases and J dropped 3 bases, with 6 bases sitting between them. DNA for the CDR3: TGTGCCAGCAGCTTAACGGGAGACTACAATGAGCAGTTCTTC. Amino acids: CASSLTGDYNEQFF.

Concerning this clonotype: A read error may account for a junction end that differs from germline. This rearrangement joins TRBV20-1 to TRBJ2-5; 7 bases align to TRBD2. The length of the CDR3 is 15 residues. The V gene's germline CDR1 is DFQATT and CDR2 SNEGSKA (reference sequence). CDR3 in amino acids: CSGRSAAGVGETQYF. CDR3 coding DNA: TGCAGTGGTAGATCAGCCGCGGGAGTCGGGGAGACCCAGTACTTC.

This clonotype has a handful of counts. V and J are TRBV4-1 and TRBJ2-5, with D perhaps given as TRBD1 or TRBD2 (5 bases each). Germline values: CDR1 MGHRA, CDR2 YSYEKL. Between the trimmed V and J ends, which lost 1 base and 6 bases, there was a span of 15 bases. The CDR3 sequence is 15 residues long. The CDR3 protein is CASSQAQGRPKTQYF. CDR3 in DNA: TGCGCCAGCAGCCAAGCCCAGGGACGTCCCAAGACCCAGTACTTC.

This CDR3 reads CSALTGTGPNYGYTF. CDR3 sequence (DNA): TGCAGTGCGCTGACCGGGACAGGGCCCAACTATGGCTACACCTTC. The chain carries TRBV20-1 and TRBJ1-2; 9 nucleotides line up with TRBD1. This CDR3 spans 15 amino acids. CDR1 is DFQATT and CDR2 is SNEGSKA in the germline V gene (reference sequence). After removal of 6 bases from V and 2 bases from J, the junction contained 10 bases not matched to a gene.

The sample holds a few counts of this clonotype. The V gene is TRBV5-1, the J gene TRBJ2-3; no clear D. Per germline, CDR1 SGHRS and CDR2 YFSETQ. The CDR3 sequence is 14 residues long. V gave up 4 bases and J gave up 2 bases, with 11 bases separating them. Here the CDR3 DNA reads TGCGCCAGCAGCGCCCAGGATAACACAGATACGCAGTATTTT. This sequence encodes CASSAQDNTDTQYF. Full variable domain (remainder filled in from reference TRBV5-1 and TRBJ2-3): KAGVTQTPRYLIKTRGQQVTLSCSPISGHRSVSWYQQTPGQGLQFLFEYFSETQRNKGNFPGRFSGRQFSNSRSEMNVSTLELGDSALYLCASSAQDNTDTQYFGPGTRLTVL.

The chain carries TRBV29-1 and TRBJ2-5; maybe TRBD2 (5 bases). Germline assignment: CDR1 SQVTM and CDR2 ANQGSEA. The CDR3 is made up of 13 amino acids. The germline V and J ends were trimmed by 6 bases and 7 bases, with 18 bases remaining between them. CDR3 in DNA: TGCAGCGTCCTGAGGGCCGGGAAGGTGACCCAGTACTTC. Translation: CSVLRAGKVTQYF. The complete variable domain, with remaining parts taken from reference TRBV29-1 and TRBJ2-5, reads SAVISQKPSRDICQRGTSLTIQCQVDSQVTMMFWYRQQPGQSLTLIATANQGSEATYESGFVIDKFPISRPNLTFSTLTVSNMSPEDSSIYLCSVLRAGKVTQYFGPGTRLLVL.

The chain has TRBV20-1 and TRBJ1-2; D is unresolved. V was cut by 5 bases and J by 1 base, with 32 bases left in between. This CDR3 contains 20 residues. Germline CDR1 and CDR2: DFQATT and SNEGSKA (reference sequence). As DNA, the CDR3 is TGCAGTGCTCCGCAGGTGCCCGGGTCCACTCGCTTAACGGGTAACTATGGCTACACCTTC. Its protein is CSAPQVPGSTRLTGNYGYTF.

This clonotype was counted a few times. Here the CDR3 DNA reads TGCGCCAGCAGCATGCTAGCGGGAGGGCAGGGTGAGCAGTTCTTC. Its protein product is CASSMLAGGQGEQFF. The chain employs TRBV5-1 and TRBJ2-1, with TRBD2 matching 12 bases. The V gene's germline CDR1 is SGHRS and CDR2 YFSETQ. This CDR3 has 15 residues. The trim removed 4 bases at V and 9 bases at J, leaving 8 bases unmatched.

CDR3 sequence reads: CASSLQTPTDTQYF. The CDR3, as DNA: TGTGCCAGCAGCTTGCAAACCCCCACAGATACGCAGTATTTT. V is TRBV5-4 and J is TRBJ2-3; D ambiguous. Germline V gene data show CDR1 as SGHNT and CDR2 as YYREEE (reference sequence). The CDR3 is 14 residues long. V lost 1 base and J 2 bases, leaving 8 bases between the germline ends.